The sequence of this TCR beta chain was determined in a study of blood T cell repertoires in COVID-19 (TCRdb year 2020). Concerning the study at large: Collaborator samples came from the United States, Italy and Spain and covered acute and convalescent phases of COVID-19. The prospective study material was composed of cDNA or gDNA derived from T cells, B-cell-depleted T cells, or PBMCs. The dataset comprised deeply sampled blood TCRbeta repertoires from subjects exposed to, actively infected with, or recovered from COVID-19. The repertoires were made available in a free public database intended to serve as a resource for research on the immune response to SARS-CoV-2. Samples were obtained from the ongoing ImmuneRACE study (first 160 participants) and from over 1,000 subjects provided by 6 global collaborators. The sample metadata nearly always contained a de-identified subject ID, COVID-19 status, age in years and sex. Where available, HLA class I and class II types were obtained from metadata supplied by the sample provider rather than from assay-based typing. The study at large found these results: Clinical and demographic metadata were provided uncurated, with the amount varying by source and participant.

Trimming leaves V shorter by 4 bases and J shorter by 5 bases, with the junction holding 3 bases beyond the gene matches. The CDR3 spans 13 residues, from the cysteine through the phenylalanine. Of all the DNA, just the CDR3 is kept, 39 bases in frame from base 1. CDR1 MGHRA and CDR2 YSYEKL were looked up in the germline V gene. This clone was observed many times. Its target antigen remains unknown. Nothing much larger sits one base from this clone, and base qualities are not available. Each collaborating institution followed its own protocols to collect whole blood in K2EDTA tubes. For TCRbeta analysis, collaborators shipped samples as frozen whole blood, isolated PBMCs, or DNA extracted from either of those sample types. TCRbeta CDR3 regions were amplified from genomic DNA by means of the immunoSEQ Assay, a bias-controlled multiplex PCR. On the authors' methods: Within the assay, amplification of reference gene primers was used to estimate how many nucleated cells each sample contained. Sequence reads were collapsed and filtered to measure the absolute abundance of every unique TCRbeta CDR3 rearrangement. For each sample, productive Simpson clonality was calculated as the square root of Simpson's diversity index across productive rearrangements. TCRdb took over this immuneACCESS table, retaining in-frame rearrangements with V and J assigned. Such tables are incomplete; in checked studies, under half of the missing clones stem from an unresolved V gene, and the remainder is unexplained. V and J calls and clone size are given by that table; D and trimming were obtained from the DNA. For this sample there are 25,000 to 35,000 clones; about two thirds appear just once. The top ten hold roughly 21% of the sample.

Sequencing was done on a sample of peripheral blood. The sequence derives from a boy aged 2 to 9 with active or convalescent COVID-19. This receptor chain uses TRBV4-1 and TRBJ2-7, and 9 bases in between align with TRBD1. The DNA is TGCGCCAGCAGCCTTAACAGGGGGCACGAGCAGTACTTC. Its product reads: CASSLNRGHEQYF.